This T cell receptor (beta chain) was captured in a study of cytomegalovirus exposure and HLA in healthy donors. Study-level results: Later analysis identified several of the most significant clusters that appeared linked to common viral pathogens. Accurate HLA-A and HLA-B prediction from TCR beta sequences was reported for most subjects.

The donors, nominally healthy at sampling, likely had unrecorded immune exposures. A word on this clone: The antigen is undetermined.

Per germline, CDR1 LGHNA and CDR2 YSLEER. The CDR3 length is 13 residues. The V and J ends lost 0 bases and 6 bases respectively, with 6 bases between them. Amplification used 60 Vbeta primers and 13 Jbeta primers. The data were produced by immunoSEQ multiplex PCR, yet TCRdb's version contains in-frame clones alone and is incomplete. The sample records roughly 100,000 clones, about four fifths being singletons. This clonotype was sampled from a man aged 45-65 years in good health and CMV-seronegative. The sample consisted of PBMCs. The V gene is TRBV4-3, the J gene TRBJ1-5; D ambiguous. CDR3 region: CASSQDPGQPQHF. The DNA for the CDR3 is TGCGCCAGCAGCCAAGACCCAGGTCAGCCCCAGCATTTT.